The sequence of this T cell receptor beta chain was determined in a study of blood T cell repertoires in COVID-19. As for the study in general: Sites in the United States, Italy and Spain provided acute and convalescent COVID-19 samples.

Profiling relied on immunoSEQ multiplex PCR, and the TCRdb table lists in-frame clones only, not all of them. The table shows about 320,000 clones, with approximately 88% occurring only once. The sample consisted of peripheral blood. The TCR originated in a woman in her twenties or thirties with COVID-19, enrolled during active disease.

The CDR3 is CASSYSRGYSNQPQHF. CDR3 sequence (DNA): TGTGCCAGCAGTTACTCGAGAGGGTATAGCAATCAGCCCCAGCATTTT. The genes are TRBV6-2 or TRBV6-3 and TRBJ1-5; D ambiguous. The CDR3 sequence is 16 residues long. The germline CDR1 and CDR2 sequences are MNHEY and SVGEGT. V gave up 0 bases and J gave up 0 bases, with 9 bases separating them.